This T cell receptor beta chain originates from a study of CD8 T cells in ankylosing spondylitis. This clonotype has at least ten counts. What it binds is not known. The CDR3 is 14 amino acids. V was shortened by 0 bases and J by 7 bases, with 11 bases between the two germline ends. Germline V lookup: CDR1 SGHRS, CDR2 YFSETQ. Each CDR3 protein is one row after TCRdb ran MiXCR on the 5' RACE reads. The data contain approximately 550,000 distinct CDR3 sequences, 12% of them singletons. Whole-study findings and limits: What seemed typical of ankylosing spondylitis blood was a TCR beta motif built from roughly eight highly homologous variants.

The source material was blood, either unsorted or a sorted T cell fraction (not recorded which). This chain links TRBV5-1 with TRBJ1-3; tentative D call: TRBD1 (6 bases). The origin of this receptor is a male donor with ankylosing spondylitis. This CDR3 reads CASSLGQAGNTIYF. Written as DNA, the CDR3 is TGCGCCAGCAGCTTGGGACAGGCCGGGAACACCATATATTTT. Based on the CDR3 plus reference TRBV5-1 and TRBJ1-3, the full variable domain is KAGVTQTPRYLIKTRGQQVTLSCSPISGHRSVSWYQQTPGQGLQFLFEYFSETQRNKGNFPGRFSGRQFSNSRSEMNVSTLELGDSALYLCASSLGQAGNTIYFGEGSWLTVV.